A selection of T cell receptor beta chains follows, all from one sample in a study of T cells in Graves' hyperthyroidism and ophthalmopathy. Using its own MiXCR run on the multiplex PCR reads, TCRdb lists one record per CDR3 protein. The data show a few hundred thousand distinct CDR3 sequences, 20% seen once. Material for sequencing was blood. Receptors originate from a young man with Graves' hyperthyroidism. Both conserved end residues are part of each CDR3. D genes are given only for firm matches. Some rows have no size entry. The others give once, few or many, or a class for an expanded clone.

d_call,clone_size,j_call,v_call,cdr3_aa,cdr3_nt
-,many,TRBJ1-1,TRBV19,CASSIQANTEAFF,TGTGCCAGTAGTATACAGGCGAACACTGAAGCTTTCTTT
-,many,TRBJ2-2,TRBV15,CATSRELKTEVTGELFF,TGTGCCACCAGCAGAGAGCTGAAGACGGAGGTCACCGGGGAGCTGTTTTTT
TRBD2,-,TRBJ2-5,TRBV7-9,CASSYKPGLALETQYF,TGTGCCAGCAGCTACAAACCGGGACTAGCTTTGGAGACCCAGTACTTC
-,many,TRBJ1-1,TRBV28,CASSLSGEGWAEAFF,TGTGCCAGCAGTTTATCCGGGGAGGGTTGGGCTGAAGCTTTCTTT
-,-,TRBJ2-7,TRBV5-1,CASSLEQGNYEQYF,TGCGCCAGCAGCTTGGAACAGGGAAACTACGAGCAGTACTTC
-,many,TRBJ1-1,TRBV20-1,CSARASSDTEAFF,TGCAGTGCTAGAGCGTCATCGGACACTGAAGCTTTCTTT
-,many,TRBJ2-5,TRBV12-3/TRBV12-4,CASSQLEQETQYF,TGTGCCAGCAGCCAGTTGGAGCAAGAGACCCAGTACTTC
-,many,TRBJ2-7,TRBV28,CASRDSDRKIHEQYF,TGTGCCAGCAGGGATTCTGACAGGAAGATCCACGAGCAGTACTTC
-,-,TRBJ2-7,TRBV9,CASSVGPSKGAEQYF,TGTGCCAGCAGCGTAGGGCCAAGTAAAGGAGCCGAGCAGTACTTC
TRBD1,many,TRBJ2-5,TRBV11-2,CASSLIQGALETQYF,TGTGCCAGCAGCTTAATACAGGGGGCATTGGAGACCCAGTACTTC
-,-,TRBJ2-5,TRBV2,CASTRKGPVRAEAQYF,TGTGCCAGCACCCGGAAGGGACCCGTAAGGGCAGAGGCCCAGTACTTC
-,-,TRBJ1-5,TRBV28,CASTEGTNQPQHF,TGTGCCAGCACTGAAGGGACCAATCAGCCCCAGCATTTT
-,many,TRBJ2-7,TRBV28,CASIAQRAGTDYEQYF,TGTGCCAGCATCGCCCAGAGAGCCGGGACTGACTACGAGCAGTACTTC
-,few,TRBJ2-7,TRBV9,CASSVLPGPNYEQYF,TGTGCCAGCAGCGTACTACCGGGACCAAACTACGAGCAGTACTTC
TRBD1,few,TRBJ1-5,TRBV28,CASSFIRGPRHNQPQHF,TGTGCCAGCAGTTTTATCAGGGGGCCTCGTCACAATCAGCCCCAGCATTTT
-,many,TRBJ1-5,TRBV12-3/TRBV12-4,CTSSLARKGTQPQHF,TGTACCAGCAGTTTAGCGAGGAAGGGGACCCAGCCCCAGCATTTT
-,few,TRBJ1-3,TRBV2,CASSEYKGNTIYF,TGTGCCAGCAGTGAATATAAAGGAAACACCATATATTTT
TRBD1,-,TRBJ1-5,TRBV6-5,CASSYGTGGSQPQHF,TGTGCCAGCAGTTACGGGACAGGGGGCAGTCAGCCCCAGCATTTT
TRBD1,many,TRBJ2-7,TRBV5-6,CASSQGTDFYEQYF,TGTGCCAGCAGCCAAGGGACAGATTTTTACGAGCAGTACTTC
-,many,TRBJ1-5,TRBV28,CASSSPTGVDQPQHF,TGTGCCAGCAGTTCCCCTACGGGAGTGGATCAGCCCCAGCATTTT
-,few,TRBJ2-7,TRBV4-1,CASSQHPGDSPTYEQYF,TGCGCCAGCAGCCAGCACCCGGGGGACAGCCCGACCTACGAGCAGTACTTC
-,many,TRBJ2-7,TRBV28,CASSSPPGTSSYEQYF,TGTGCCAGCAGCTCTCCCCCAGGGACTTCCTCCTACGAGCAGTACTTC
TRBD1,many,TRBJ1-1,TRBV6-1,CASSKQGAADTEAFF,TGTGCCAGCAGTAAACAGGGGGCGGCAGACACTGAAGCTTTCTTT
TRBD1,many,TRBJ2-3,TRBV6-2/TRBV6-3,CASSYATGDSKRTDTQYF,TGTGCCAGCAGTTACGCCACAGGGGATTCGAAAAGGACAGATACGCAGTATTTT
-,many,TRBJ2-2,TRBV6-1,CASTPSDTGELFF,TGTGCCAGCACCCCCTCGGACACCGGGGAGCTGTTTTTT
-,-,TRBJ2-5,TRBV12-3/TRBV12-4,CASSLKHGFETQYF,TGTGCCAGCAGTTTAAAGCACGGCTTCGAGACCCAGTACTTC
TRBD1,many,TRBJ2-5,TRBV29-1,CSVAGTGGEETQYF,TGCAGCGTCGCCGGGACAGGGGGCGAAGAGACCCAGTACTTC
-,many,TRBJ1-5,TRBV12-3/TRBV12-4,CASSANRDQPQHF,TGTGCCAGCAGCGCCAACAGGGATCAGCCCCAGCATTTT
TRBD2,-,TRBJ2-5,TRBV2,CASSDLAGGPPKETQYF,TGTGCCAGCAGTGATCTAGCGGGGGGGCCACCCAAAGAGACCCAGTACTTC
-,many,TRBJ2-4,TRBV2,CATVLKGENIQYF,TGTGCCACCGTCTTGAAGGGGGAAAACATTCAGTACTTC
TRBD1,many,TRBJ1-2,TRBV6-4,CASKNSGGQSSSNYGYTF,TGTGCCAGCAAAAACTCGGGGGGACAGAGCTCGTCTAACTATGGCTACACCTTC
TRBD1,many,TRBJ1-1,TRBV2,CASRIRDRANTEAFF,TGTGCCAGCAGAATAAGGGACAGAGCGAACACTGAAGCTTTCTTT
-,many,TRBJ2-7,TRBV6-1,CASSEVLGIEQYF,TGTGCCAGCAGTGAAGTATTGGGGATCGAGCAGTACTTC